This T cell receptor beta chain is from a study of breast tumors, draining lymph nodes, adjacent tissues. General observations from the study: Compared with lymph nodes, tumors were less diverse; compared with nontumor tissue, more.

This clonotype was seen only once. No antigen is known for it. Breast cancer patients provided tissue from their axillary draining lymph nodes. CDR1 is SGDLS and CDR2 is YYNGEE in the germline V gene. V was pared by 5 bases and J by 8 bases, with 13 bases between. The CDR3 loop spans 12 amino acids. TCRdb re-analysed the multiplex PCR reads in MiXCR, keeping a single row per CDR3 protein. The sample lists more than 250,000 distinct CDR3 sequences, roughly 30% occurring once. The rearrangement uses TRBV9 and TRBJ1-2, with a weak D call TRBD1 (6 bases). The receptor's source is a female donor with breast cancer. Some clones in this sample may be carry-over from other donors' samples. The specimen sequenced was axillary lymph node tissue. Written as DNA, the CDR3 is TGTGCCAGCAGGAGGGGGGGGCTGGGCTACACCTTC. It codes for CASRRGGLGYTF.